Sequencing of this T cell receptor (beta chain) was carried out in a study of shared clonotypes between healthy human individuals (TCRdb year 2020). For the study in its entirety: A few men and a couple of women, aged 18 to 49 years, made up the cohort. To estimate repertoire size and how much clonotype sharing occurs between individuals, the study deeply sequenced the blood TCR repertoires of several healthy adults. To increase sequencing depth and limit assay-specific biases, TCR repertoire library preparation and sequencing were carried out by different laboratories using diverse techniques. Per donor, leukapheresis produced somewhere between about 0.94 and 9.5 billion PBMCs. Per donor, three plates each were used for CD4 naive and CD4 memory, two for CD8 naive, and one for CD8 memory. What the study reported, not specific to this receptor: The small number of donors limited the genetic and exposure-history diversity represented. Higher generation probabilities were observed for clonotypes shared by all four sorted-subset donors than for non-shared clonotypes. Rarefaction of sorted-subset datasets indicated incomplete sequencing despite the large sequencing depth. Across a few donors, approximately 5% of naive CD4, approximately 3.5% of naive CD8, approximately 2.5% of memory CD4, and 0.3% to 0.45% of memory CD8 clonotypes were shared. Pairwise subsampling led to the expectation that sequencing depth would affect the degree of clonotype sharing among donors. Sampling was limited to blood, and TCR repertoires in tissue likely differ from TCR repertoires in blood. Naive subsets generally had larger estimated clonotype richness than memory subsets did.

The CDR3 contains 11 residues, cysteine and phenylalanine counted. Only the CDR3 DNA is retained, 33 bases long and in frame from the first base. The germline V gene encodes CDR1 MNHNS and CDR2 SASEGT. V is reduced by 10 bases and J by 2 bases, leaving a spacing of 9 bases between them. TCR CDR3 regions were amplified from genomic DNA by multiplex PCR using the deep immunoSEQ assay. Extracted genomic DNA from each cell subset was distributed evenly across all wells of several immunoSEQ 96-well plates, and each plate was treated as a replicate. Each replicate PCR for sorted subsets received about 0.2 ug genomic DNA, equal to 30,000 or so T cell genomes. The purified libraries were quantified using a Qubit 3.0 fluorometer, sized with a Bioanalyzer 2100, and then quantified again using the KAPA Library Quantification kit. Every immunoSEQ 96-well plate was sequenced on a dedicated single-read 150-cycle Illumina NextSeq 550 flow cell. Turning to the authors' computational methods: The immunoSEQ output contained only junctional sequences without quality scores, so filtering could not match that applied to full-length reads. Sequences were annotated with PyIR, a Python wrapper for IgBLAST v1.9, and V/J genes and CDR3 were assigned using IMGT germline references. Reads with weak V/J assignments (E-value above 1e-6), missing CDR3, stop codons, out-of-frame junctions, or ambiguous translated residues were removed. A V3J clonotype was defined by an identical inferred V gene, J gene, and CDR3 amino acid sequence. The percentage overlap between two repertoires was calculated by dividing the number of shared unique clonotypes by the size of the smaller repertoire. Repertoire richness was assessed with RTK rarefaction, the Chao1 estimator, and Recon v2.1 estimates of unobserved clonotypes. For all TCRbeta clonotypes obtained by the gDNA method from a few donors, generation probabilities were computed with OLGA. TCRdb holds this immuneACCESS table with in-frame rearrangements only. Some clones are missing; in checked studies, unresolved V genes explain under half, and the rest has no known cause. V and J calls plus clone size are reproduced from that table; the DNA served to infer D and trimming. The sample table contains millions of clones; only one count was recorded for roughly 95% of them. The ten top clones hold more than 0.95% of the sample.

In the case of this clone: Its target antigen remains unknown. The input lacks base qualities; no much larger clone sits a single base away.

CD8 naive samples consisted of CD45RO-negative cells that were positively selected for CCR7, yielding a CD45RA+CCR7+ population without TemRA cells. Healthy HIV-negative adults with no recently reported acute infections or vaccinations were included as donors. Only Caucasian adults living in Nashville, Tennessee, USA were represented among the donors. After blood collection by leukapheresis, PBMCs were isolated using Ficoll-Histopaque density gradient centrifugation and then cryopreserved in the vapor phase of liquid nitrogen. Analytical flow cytometry was used to check the purity and quantity of each magnetically sorted T cell population. Genomic DNA was isolated from each sorted fraction and quantified by UV absorbance on a Nanodrop 2000c.

The V and J genes are TRBV6-1 and TRBJ2-7; the D region possibly corresponds to TRBD1 (5 bases align). This clonotype was obtained from a man between 18 and 29 years old in good health. The sample taken for sequencing was naive CD8+ T cells sorted from blood. This sample's cell subset or site label indicates: CD45RA+CCR7+. The nucleotides are TGTGCCACCCAGGACACCTACGAGCAGTACTTC. It codes for CATQDTYEQYF.